This T cell receptor (beta chain) was recovered during a study of T-cell memory formation after mild COVID-19. Germline values: CDR1 SGHVS, CDR2 FNYEAQ. The CDR3 runs to 13 residues. V was pared by 0 bases and J by 7 bases, with 2 bases of the junction left unmatched. General study results and limits: CD4+ clones that contracted lay mainly in CM and EM; CD8+ ones lay in EMRA. A subset of responding clones appeared in pre-infection memory, suggesting cross-reactive memory joined.

With respect to this clonotype: Its specificity is unknown.

A single record per CDR3 protein comes from TCRdb applying MiXCR to the 5' RACE reads. This table has around 340,000 distinct CDR3 sequences, roughly an eighth appearing once. The rearrangement links TRBV7-6 to TRBJ1-2; 7 bases agree with TRBD1. The clonotype comes from a man younger than 35 who had mild COVID-19 (a few samples of this study predate the infection). Cell type and time point are not known. Sequencing was carried out using PBMCs or a T cell subset sorted from them (not recorded which). The CDR3 protein is CASSLAAGGGYTF. The CDR3, as DNA: TGTGCCAGCAGCTTAGCGGCAGGGGGTGGCTACACCTTC.